The clone carrying this TCR beta chain showed up just a few times. What it binds is unknown. These data are taken from a study of identical twins. General study results and limits: Conclusions leaned on cross-sectional statistical analysis and did not track the same donors over time. Shared out-of-frame alpha sequences (those common to twins) showed excess low generation probability. For cord blood, abundant beta clonotypes had fewer insertions, unlike memory repertoires, which showed none.

The CDR3 is 17 amino acids. CDR1 and CDR2 from the germline V gene are DFQATT and SNEGSKA (reference sequence). The V and J ends lost 4 bases and 4 bases, in that order; junction bases with no gene match: 11. MiXCR, run by TCRdb on the 5' RACE reads, gives a single entry per CDR3 protein. The sample yields around 250,000 distinct CDR3 sequences, 12% seen once. Separately, the same data were catalogued under a study of yellow fever vaccine responses in identical twins.

Sequenced material: memory (CD45RO+) T cells sorted from blood. The TCR originated in a young woman in good health. This chain uses TRBV20-1 with TRBJ2-1; 12 positions agree with TRBD2. The CDR3 sequence: CSANFRLAGVAYNEQFF. The CDR3 DNA sequence: TGCAGTGCTAACTTTAGACTAGCGGGAGTGGCTTACAATGAGCAGTTCTTC.